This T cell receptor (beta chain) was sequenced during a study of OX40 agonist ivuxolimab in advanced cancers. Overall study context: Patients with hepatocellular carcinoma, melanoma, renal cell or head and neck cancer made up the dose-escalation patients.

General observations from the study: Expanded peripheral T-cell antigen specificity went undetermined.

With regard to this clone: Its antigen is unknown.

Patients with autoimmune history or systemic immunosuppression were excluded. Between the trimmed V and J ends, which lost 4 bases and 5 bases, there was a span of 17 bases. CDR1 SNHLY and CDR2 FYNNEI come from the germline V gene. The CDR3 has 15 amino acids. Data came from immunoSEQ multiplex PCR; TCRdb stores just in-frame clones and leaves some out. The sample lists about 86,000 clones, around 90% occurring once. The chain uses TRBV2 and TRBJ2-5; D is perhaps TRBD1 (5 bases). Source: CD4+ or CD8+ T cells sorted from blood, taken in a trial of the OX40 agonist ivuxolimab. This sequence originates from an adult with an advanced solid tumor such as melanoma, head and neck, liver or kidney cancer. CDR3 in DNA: TGTGCCAGCAGTGCTCAGGGTCTCACATCGGAGACCCAGTACTTC. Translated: CASSAQGLTSETQYF.